The 14 T cell receptor beta chains given below trace back to one sample, sequenced in a study of blood T cell repertoires in COVID-19. Generated by immunoSEQ multiplex PCR, the TCRdb table keeps only in-frame clones and is missing some. Among over 200,000 clones listed, 70% to 90% were seen once. The sequencing input was PBMCs or T cells enriched from blood (not recorded which). These receptors all come from a man aged 25 to 40 who had recovered from COVID-19.

This clone occurred a few times. The chain links TRBV9 to TRBJ1-2; TRBD1 is a possible D gene (5 bases). The length of the CDR3 is 15 residues. The V end was cut by 0 bases, the J end by 8 bases, with 17 bases between. Germline V lookup: CDR1 SGDLS, CDR2 YYNGEE. CDR3 DNA: TGTGCCAGCAGCGTAGCCAGTCCGGGGGTCAAAGGCTACACCTTC. This translates into CASSVASPGVKGYTF.

The rearrangement links TRBV6-1 to TRBJ1-3; D gene ambiguous. Germline V gives CDR1 MNHNS, CDR2 SASEGT. This CDR3 has 15 residues. Trimming shortened V by 2 bases and J by 0 bases, and 8 bases separated the two germline ends. The CDR3 bases are TGTGCCAGCAGTGAACGAGAAAGCTCTGGAAACACCATATATTTT. Protein sequence: CASSERESSGNTIYF.

The chain recombines TRBV15 with TRBJ2-7; 7 bases map to TRBD1. Germline V lookup: CDR1 LNHNV, CDR2 YYDKDF (reference sequence). This CDR3 is built from 14 residues. The V and J ends lost 1 base and 5 bases, in that order; junction bases with no gene match: 5. The chain's CDR3 is CATSRGQGVDEQYF. CDR3 nucleotides: TGTGCCACCAGCAGAGGACAGGGTGTGGACGAGCAGTACTTC.

The sample holds one count of this clone. This chain uses TRBV5-6 with TRBJ1-2, with D uncertain. The CDR3 is made up of 15 amino acids. The germline V gene has CDR1 SGHDT and CDR2 YYEEEE. V lost 2 bases and J lost 4, with 15 bases in between. CDR3 amino acids: CASSFTAQNSYGYTF. The CDR3 DNA reads as TGTGCCAGCAGCTTCACCGCACAGAACAGCTATGGCTACACCTTC.

The V and J genes are TRBV7-3 and TRBJ1-6; D may be TRBD1 (5 bases). Germline lookup yields CDR1 SGHTA and CDR2 FQGTGA. The CDR3 is made up of 16 amino acids. V gave up 0 bases and J gave up 9 bases, with 15 bases separating them. CDR3 nucleotides: TGTGCCAGCAGCTTAACGTCTGGGGCGGCGGCTTCACCCCTCCACTTT. This sequence encodes CASSLTSGAAASPLHF. The full variable domain, its missing parts supplied by reference TRBV7-3 and TRBJ1-6, is GAGVSQTPSNKVTEKGKYVELRCDPISGHTALYWYRQSLGQGPEFLIYFQGTGAADDSGLPNDRFFAVRPEGSVSTLKIQRTERGDSAVYLCASSLTSGAAASPLHFGNGTRLTVT.

V gene TRBV4-3 combines with J gene TRBJ1-1, with 7 bases lining up with TRBD1. CDR1 and CDR2 from the germline V gene are LGHNA and YSLEER. The CDR3 consists of 15 residues. Trimming at V came to 4 bases and at J to 0 bases, leaving 5 bases not matched to a gene. CDR3 nucleotide sequence: TGCGCCAGCAGCCTAGGGACAGTGATGAACACTGAAGCTTTCTTT. It specifies CASSLGTVMNTEAFF.

The chain recombines TRBV5-6 with TRBJ2-5; 10 bases match TRBD2. With 0 bases clipped from V and 5 bases from J, the junction kept 13 bases outside the gene matches. Germline-derived CDR1 and CDR2 are SGHDT and YYEEEE. This CDR3 is 18 amino acids long. The DNA for the CDR3 is TGTGCCAGCAGCTTGGTGTTAGCGGGGGGATACCGCCGGGAGACCCAGTACTTC. Translation: CASSLVLAGGYRRETQYF.

The gene calls are TRBV14 and TRBJ2-2, with D unclear. CDR3 length equals 14 residues. Germline-derived CDR1 and CDR2 are SGHDN and FVKESK. Trimming shortened V by 2 bases and J by 5 bases, and 9 bases separated the two germline ends. CDR3 DNA sequence: TGTGCCAGCAGCCAAACCTTAGTAACCGGGGAGCTGTTTTTT. Its translation is CASSQTLVTGELFF.

V is TRBV4-1 and J is TRBJ2-3; 10 bases match TRBD2. CDR1 MGHRA and CDR2 YSYEKL come from the germline V gene. With V trimmed by 0 bases and J by 2 bases, 8 bases remained unmatched. The CDR3 has 18 residues. The CDR3, as DNA: TGCGCCAGCAGCCAAGAGGGTAGCGGGGGGCCCCTCACAGATACGCAGTATTTT. Encoded protein: CASSQEGSGGPLTDTQYF.

The V and J genes are TRBV6-6 and TRBJ1-6; no firm D call. The CDR3 length is 14 residues. Germline CDR1 is MNHNY and CDR2 is SVGAGI (reference sequence). V lost 2 bases and J lost 7, with 9 bases in between. The chain's CDR3 is CASSYGRENSPLHF. For the CDR3, the DNA is TGTGCCAGCAGTTACGGACGGGAAAATTCACCCCTCCACTTT.

V usage is TRBV28 and J usage is TRBJ2-7; tentative D call: TRBD1 (5 bases). Germline CDR1 MDHEN, CDR2 SYDVKM. Trimming left V 1 base short and J 12 bases short, with 19 bases between. The length of the CDR3 is 14 residues. The DNA for the CDR3 is TGTGCCAGCAGTTTATCATCGATACCATCAGGGATGTACTTC. This encodes CASSLSSIPSGMYF.

CDR3 bases: TGTGCCAGCAGCGTACTCGAAGAGACCCAGTACTTC. It translates to CASSVLEETQYF. V gene TRBV9 combines with J gene TRBJ2-5, with unresolved D. V lost 1 base and J lost 3, with 4 bases in between. From germline, CDR1 is SGDLS and CDR2 YYNGEE. CDR3 length equals 12 residues.

The chain recombines TRBV28 with TRBJ1-5; perhaps TRBD1 as D (6 bases). CDR1 and CDR2 from the germline V gene are MDHEN and SYDVKM. This CDR3 has 14 amino acids. Trimming took 5 bases from V and 7 from J, leaving 15 bases between them. The chain's CDR3 is CASSRKGVGQPQHF. In nucleotides, the CDR3 is TGTGCCAGCAGTCGGAAGGGGGTAGGGCAGCCCCAGCATTTT.

The V and J genes are TRBV28 and TRBJ1-5; a possible D gene is TRBD1 (5 bases). V lost 2 bases and J 7 bases, leaving 15 bases between the germline ends. This CDR3 comprises 15 residues. Germline V gives CDR1 MDHEN, CDR2 SYDVKM. CDR3 protein: CASSLGQGASQPQHF. Here the CDR3 DNA reads TGTGCCAGCAGTTTAGGGCAGGGTGCGAGCCAGCCCCAGCATTTT. Together with reference TRBV28 and TRBJ1-5, the CDR3 gives the full variable domain: DVKVTQSSRYLVKRTGEKVFLECVQDMDHENMFWYRQDPGLGLRLIYFSYDVKMKEKGDIPEGYSVSREKKERFSLILESASTNQTSMYLCASSLGQGASQPQHFGDGTRLSIL.